The 32 T cell receptor beta chains presented below share a single source sample, sequenced in a study of shared clonotypes between healthy human individuals. Sequencing was performed with immunoSEQ multiplex PCR; in TCRdb, only in-frame clones are kept and a portion is missing. Of hundreds of thousands of clones detected, about three quarters appear once; the ten largest clones hold around 2%. Source material: memory CD4+ T cells sorted from blood. Subset noted: CD45RA-negative fraction. The receptor source for this set is a woman aged 25 to 39 in good health.

This chain uses TRBV5-7 with TRBJ2-1; TRBD2 matches 11 bases. TRBV5-7 is an open reading frame whose function is uncertain. The trim removed 4 bases at V and 1 base at J, leaving 4 bases unmatched. This CDR3 is 16 amino acids long. The CDR3, as DNA: TGTGCCAGCAGCCCGGGACTAGCGGTATCCTACAATGAGCAGTTCTTC. It is translated as CASSPGLAVSYNEQFF.

The J gene is TRBJ1-1, the V gene TRBV5-1; D is uncertain. The CDR3 is 13 residues long. V lost 3 bases and J 0 bases, leaving 6 bases between the germline ends. Germline-derived CDR1 and CDR2 are SGHRS and YFSETQ. CDR3 loop: CASSWFVNTEAFF. Written as DNA, the CDR3 is TGCGCCAGCAGCTGGTTCGTGAACACTGAAGCTTTCTTT.

This clone has a handful of counts. The chain recombines TRBV10-2 with TRBJ1-2; no definite D call. V shed 5 bases and J shed 2 bases, with 9 bases lying between them. The CDR3 loop spans 13 amino acids. From germline, CDR1 is WSHSY and CDR2 SAAADI. As DNA, the CDR3 is TGCGCCAGCAGTATGTCTCCAAACTATGGCTACACCTTC. Translating gives CASSMSPNYGYTF.

This clone was picked up one time. The chain joins TRBV30 to TRBJ2-5; 9 bases are a match to TRBD1. Per the germline V gene, CDR1 is GTSNPN and CDR2 is SVGIG (reference sequence). The CDR3 consists of 15 residues. V trimming: 5 bases; J trimming: 4 bases; junction bases outside the gene matches: 11. The CDR3 is CAWGPGTGIRETQYF. CDR3 DNA: TGTGCCTGGGGCCCCGGGACAGGGATTCGAGAGACCCAGTACTTC.

V and J are TRBV29-1 and TRBJ2-3, with 8 bases matching TRBD2. The CDR3 length is 15 residues. The V gene's germline CDR1 is SQVTM and CDR2 ANQGSEA. Trimming at V came to 1 base and at J to 2 bases, leaving 5 bases not matched to a gene. CDR3 protein: CSVEGGGKVTDTQYF. The CDR3 nucleotides are TGCAGCGTTGAAGGCGGGGGGAAAGTCACAGATACGCAGTATTTT.

As regards this clone: A clone one base away is much larger, so this may be a read error. The chain is built from TRBV28 and TRBJ2-1; 8 bases map to TRBD2. Germline assignment: CDR1 MDHEN and CDR2 SYDVKM. V shed 6 bases and J 0 bases; nucleotides not matched to a gene: 4. The CDR3 length is 15 residues. CDR3 bases: TGTGCCAGCAGCCTAAGCGGGAGCTCCTACAATGAGCAGTTCTTC. Its protein product is CASSLSGSSYNEQFF. Full variable domain (rest looked up from reference TRBV28 and TRBJ2-1): DVKVTQSSRYLVKRTGEKVFLECVQDMDHENMFWYRQDPGLGLRLIYFSYDVKMKEKGDIPEGYSVSREKKERFSLILESASTNQTSMYLCASSLSGSSYNEQFFGPGTRLTVL.

The chain carries TRBV25-1 and TRBJ2-7; D perhaps matches TRBD1 (6 bases). The germline V gene has CDR1 MGHDK and CDR2 SYGVNS. The V end lost 8 bases, the J end lost 4 bases, and 15 bases lay between the germline ends. This CDR3 is 13 amino acids long. CDR3 nucleotide sequence: TGTGCCAGCGACCGGGACATTTTTTACGAGCAGTACTTC. This encodes CASDRDIFYEQYF.

This clone was found a few times. The V call is TRBV5-5, the J call TRBJ1-2, with a weak D call TRBD1 (5 bases). CDR3 length: 16 residues. The germline V and J ends were trimmed by 4 bases and 6 bases, with 22 bases remaining between them. CDR1 is SGHKS and CDR2 is YYEKEE in the germline V gene (reference sequence). CDR3 bases: TGTGCCAGCAGCACGGACACGCCAAGGGTTGTCGATGGCTACACCTTC. This gives the protein CASSTDTPRVVDGYTF.

This clone was seen a single time. The chain has TRBV19 and TRBJ2-7, with 12 bases matching TRBD2. CDR1 LNHDA and CDR2 SQIVND come from the germline V gene (reference sequence). CDR3 length equals 16 residues. The V and J ends lost 2 bases and 0 bases, in that order; junction bases with no gene match: 2. The CDR3 coding sequence is TGTGCCAGTAGTATAACTAGCGGGAGGAGCTCCTACGAGCAGTACTTC. It encodes CASSITSGRSSYEQYF.

In its sample, this clone was seen once. The genes are TRBV28 and TRBJ1-3, with a possible D match to TRBD1 (6 bases). There are 15 residues in the CDR3. V dropped 2 bases and J dropped 2 bases, with 10 bases sitting between them. Germline V CDR1 and CDR2: MDHEN, SYDVKM. The CDR3 region is CASSLPQGAGNTIYF. The CDR3 coding sequence is TGTGCCAGCAGTTTACCACAGGGTGCTGGAAACACCATATATTTT. Full variable domain (missing parts from reference TRBV28 and TRBJ1-3): DVKVTQSSRYLVKRTGEKVFLECVQDMDHENMFWYRQDPGLGLRLIYFSYDVKMKEKGDIPEGYSVSREKKERFSLILESASTNQTSMYLCASSLPQGAGNTIYFGEGSWLTVV.

The chain has TRBV6-5 and TRBJ2-7; no clear D. The CDR3 is made up of 16 amino acids. The germline gives CDR1 MNHEY, CDR2 SVGAGI. Trimming stripped 0 bases from V and 4 bases from J, with 16 bases between. CDR3 nucleotides: TGTGCCAGCAGTTACTCGATCTATCCGAGTGGGTACGAGCAGTACTTC. This translates into CASSYSIYPSGYEQYF.

CDR3 sequence reads: CASSPPQRGYTF. As DNA, the CDR3 is TGTGCCAGCAGTCCGCCACAACGGGGCTACACCTTC. This chain connects TRBV28 to TRBJ1-2; no clear D. Trimming removed 5 bases at V and 8 bases at J, with 12 bases between. The CDR3 totals 12 residues. CDR1 is MDHEN and CDR2 is SYDVKM in the germline V gene.

The chain combines TRBV7-3 with TRBJ2-5; 9 bases match TRBD1. Per germline, CDR1 SGHTA and CDR2 FQGTGA. The length of the CDR3 is 15 residues. The V segment lost 4 bases and the J segment 4 bases; nucleotides outside the gene matches: 7. The DNA for the CDR3 is TGTGCCAGCAGCTCACAGGGGGCCTGGGGAGAGACCCAGTACTTC. Protein: CASSSQGAWGETQYF. The full variable domain, its missing parts supplied by reference TRBV7-3 and TRBJ2-5, is GAGVSQTPSNKVTEKGKYVELRCDPISGHTALYWYRQSLGQGPEFLIYFQGTGAADDSGLPNDRFFAVRPEGSVSTLKIQRTERGDSAVYLCASSSQGAWGETQYFGPGTRLLVL.

This clone was observed many times. V is TRBV19 and J is TRBJ1-2; D unclear. The CDR3 is 12 residues long. V was cut by 6 bases and J by 14 bases, with 19 bases left in between. Germline V gene data show CDR1 as LNHDA and CDR2 as SQIVND (reference sequence). The CDR3 protein is CASSPSRTYQTF. Here the CDR3 DNA reads TGTGCCAGTAGCCCGTCCCGGACGTACCAGACCTTC.

V is TRBV7-9 and J is TRBJ2-1, with D possibly matching TRBD2 (6 bases). The V end lost 1 base, the J end lost 0 bases, and 10 bases lay between the germline ends. The length of the CDR3 is 16 residues. The germline V gene has CDR1 SEHNR and CDR2 FQNEAQ (reference sequence). This chain's CDR3 is CASSLDAGSSYNEQFF. CDR3 coding DNA: TGTGCCAGCAGCTTAGATGCCGGGAGCTCCTACAATGAGCAGTTCTTC.

In nucleotides, the CDR3 is TGCGCCAGCAGAAAAGACACTGGGGAAGGCTATGGCTACACCTTC. Residues: CASRKDTGEGYGYTF. The V call is TRBV5-1, the J call TRBJ1-2; D ambiguous. V was trimmed by 5 bases and J by 4 bases, leaving 18 bases between them. Germline V gene sequence: CDR1 SGHRS, CDR2 YFSETQ. This CDR3 has 15 amino acids.

This chain joins TRBV7-2 and TRBJ1-2; D is ambiguous. With 1 base removed from V and 8 bases from J, the gap between germline ends came to 8 bases. The V gene's germline CDR1 is SGHTA and CDR2 FQGNSA. The CDR3 runs to 12 residues. As DNA, the CDR3 is TGTGCCAGCAGCTTAGATGGGAGAGGCTACACCTTC. Amino acids: CASSLDGRGYTF.

The V call is TRBV7-2, the J call TRBJ2-3, with 7 bases that match TRBD2. With V trimmed by 3 bases and J by 11 bases, 11 bases remained unmatched. The CDR3 sequence is 14 residues long. CDR1 is SGHTA and CDR2 is FQGNSA in the germline V gene. CDR3: CASSLPSGGKRQYF. In nucleotides, the CDR3 is TGTGCCAGCAGCTTGCCCTCCGGGGGGAAGAGGCAGTATTTT.

There are a few counts of this clone. This rearrangement joins TRBV6-6 to TRBJ2-1; D is undetermined. Germline assignment: CDR1 MNHNY and CDR2 SVGAGI (reference sequence). Trimming left V 2 bases short and J 5 bases short, with 4 bases between. This CDR3 has 12 amino acids. CDR3 loop: CASSYQNNEQFF. CDR3 nucleotides: TGTGCCAGCAGTTACCAGAACAATGAGCAGTTCTTC.

The chain joins TRBV19 to TRBJ2-7, with TRBD1 as a possible D gene (5 bases). The V gene lost 5 bases and the J gene lost 3 bases, with 23 bases spanning the gap. Germline V gene lookup returns CDR1 LNHDA and CDR2 SQIVND (reference sequence). The CDR3 length is 17 residues. The CDR3 protein is CASSLRADSSTYYEQYF. The CDR3 nucleotides read TGTGCCAGTAGTCTTCGAGCTGACAGCTCTACCTACTACGAGCAGTACTTC.

The rearrangement links TRBV2 to TRBJ2-1; TRBD1 matches 8 bases. J lost 6 bases, V lost 2 bases, and 3 bases had no gene match. Germline V gene lookup returns CDR1 SNHLY and CDR2 FYNNEI. The CDR3 totals 14 residues. The CDR3 region has the DNA TGTGCCAGCAGTGAACAGGGGGCCAGCAATGAGCAGTTCTTC. It encodes CASSEQGASNEQFF.

This clone was seen just once. The rearrangement uses TRBV6-5 and TRBJ1-2, with 8 positions matching TRBD1. This CDR3 has 15 residues. J was trimmed by 7 bases and V by 0 bases; bases with no gene match: 7. Germline values: CDR1 MNHEY, CDR2 SVGAGI. The CDR3 protein is CASSYSTGEAGGYTF. The CDR3 nucleotides are TGTGCCAGCAGTTACTCGACAGGGGAAGCAGGTGGCTACACCTTC.

This chain connects TRBV18 to TRBJ2-6; 8 nucleotides align to TRBD1. The CDR3 covers 19 residues. CDR1 KGHSH and CDR2 LQKENI come from the germline V gene. The V segment lost 2 bases and the J segment 0 bases; nucleotides outside the gene matches: 9. DNA for the CDR3: TGTGCCAGCTCACCAACTGGGACAGGCCTTAGCTCTGGGGCCAACGTCCTGACTTTC. It yields the protein CASSPTGTGLSSGANVLTF.

V is TRBV5-1 and J is TRBJ2-2, with TRBD2 matching over 10 bases. The length of the CDR3 is 15 residues. Germline V gives CDR1 SGHRS, CDR2 YFSETQ. V gave up 6 bases and J gave up 6 bases; unmatched junction bases: 8. The CDR3 loop is CASTALAGIAGELFF. The DNA of the CDR3 is TGCGCCAGCACGGCACTAGCGGGAATAGCCGGGGAGCTGTTTTTT. The whole variable domain, remainder taken from reference TRBV5-1 and TRBJ2-2, is KAGVTQTPRYLIKTRGQQVTLSCSPISGHRSVSWYQQTPGQGLQFLFEYFSETQRNKGNFPGRFSGRQFSNSRSEMNVSTLELGDSALYLCASTALAGIAGELFFGEGSRLTVL.

Comment on this clone: The sample contains more than one DNA sequence encoding this CDR3. The V call is TRBV5-1, the J call TRBJ2-1; D not certain. Trimming removed 0 bases from V and 4 bases from J, with 11 bases in between. Germline V gene lookup returns CDR1 SGHRS and CDR2 YFSETQ. The CDR3 covers 15 residues. CDR3 sequence reads: CASSLDSLGYNEQFF. Here the CDR3 DNA reads TGCGCCAGCAGCTTGGACTCCTTGGGGTACAATGAGCAGTTCTTC.

This clone was detected a few times. The chain uses TRBV4-2 and TRBJ1-2, with D unclear. Between the trimmed V and J ends, which lost 5 bases and 6 bases, there was a span of 22 bases. This CDR3 has 16 residues. Germline V CDR1 and CDR2: LGHNA, YNFKEQ. The CDR3 loop reads CASSSHVGREGDGYTF. Written as DNA, the CDR3 is TGTGCCAGCAGCTCTCACGTCGGGAGGGAGGGTGATGGCTACACCTTC.

The V gene is TRBV25-1, the J gene TRBJ1-4, with 7 bases lining up with TRBD1. This CDR3 is 13 amino acids long. Germline CDR1 is MGHDK and CDR2 is SYGVNS. V lost 4 bases and J lost 10; bases outside the gene matches: 6. The CDR3, as DNA: TGTGCCAGCAGTGTTGACAGGGAGGGAAAACTGTTTTTT. It is translated as CASSVDREGKLFF. Full variable domain (missing parts from reference TRBV25-1 and TRBJ1-4): EADIYQTPRYLVIGTGKKITLECSQTMGHDKMYWYQQDPGMELHLIHYSYGVNSTEKGDLSSESTVSRIRTEHFPLTLESARPSHTSQYLCASSVDREGKLFFGSGTQLSVL.

The chain is built from TRBV2 and TRBJ2-1, with D maybe TRBD2 (6 bases). Germline CDR1 reads SNHLY; CDR2 reads FYNNEI. CDR3 size: 15 residues. Trimming took off 6 bases at V and 7 bases at J, with 19 bases between the two ends. CDR3 amino acids: CASRRETGVLNEQFF. Written as DNA, the CDR3 is TGTGCCAGCAGGAGAGAGACGGGAGTTCTTAATGAGCAGTTCTTC.

The chain combines TRBV6-1 with TRBJ1-5; D is unclear. This CDR3 contains 13 residues. CDR1 and CDR2 from the germline V gene are MNHNS and SASEGT. Trimming took 2 bases from V and 5 from J, leaving 7 bases between them. CDR3 sequence reads: CASSESWHQPQHF. In nucleotides, the CDR3 is TGTGCCAGCAGTGAATCTTGGCATCAGCCCCAGCATTTT.

The rearrangement uses TRBV5-4 and TRBJ1-4; 9 bases are shared with TRBD1. J lost 6 bases, V lost 2 bases, and 5 bases had no gene match. Germline lookup yields CDR1 SGHNT and CDR2 YYREEE (reference sequence). The CDR3 length is 15 residues. The CDR3 loop is CASSFRQGGDEKLFF. The CDR3 DNA reads as TGTGCCAGCAGCTTCAGACAGGGGGGCGATGAAAAACTGTTTTTT.

This clone has a handful of counts. This chain joins TRBV19 and TRBJ2-5, with D perhaps matching TRBD1 (6 bases). Trimming removed 4 bases at V and 5 bases at J, with 17 bases between. Germline V gives CDR1 LNHDA, CDR2 SQIVND (reference sequence). The length of the CDR3 is 15 residues. The DNA of the CDR3 is TGTGCCAGTAGTAACCGGGACACGGCGGCGGAGACCCAGTACTTC. This translates into CASSNRDTAAETQYF.

The chain is built from TRBV4-1 and TRBJ1-2, with TRBD1 matching over 8 bases. CDR3 size: 16 residues. Germline assignment: CDR1 MGHRA and CDR2 YSYEKL. Trimming removed 2 bases from V and 2 bases from J; junction bases left unmatched: 7. CDR3 coding DNA: TGCGCCAGCAGCCAACAAGGGACAGGCCTAAACTATGGCTACACCTTC. It yields the protein CASSQQGTGLNYGYTF.